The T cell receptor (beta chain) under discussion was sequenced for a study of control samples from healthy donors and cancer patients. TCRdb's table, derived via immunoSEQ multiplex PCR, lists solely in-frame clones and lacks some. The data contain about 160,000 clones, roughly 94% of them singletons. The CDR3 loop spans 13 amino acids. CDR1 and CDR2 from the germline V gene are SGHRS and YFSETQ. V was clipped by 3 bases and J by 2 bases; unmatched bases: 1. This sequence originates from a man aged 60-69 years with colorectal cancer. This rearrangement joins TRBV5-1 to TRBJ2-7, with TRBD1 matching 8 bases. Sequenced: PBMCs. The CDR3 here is CASSWGQAYEQYF. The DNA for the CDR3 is TGCGCCAGCAGCTGGGGACAGGCCTACGAGCAGTACTTC.